This T cell receptor (beta chain) was found in a study of T cells in Graves' hyperthyroidism and ophthalmopathy (dated by TCRdb to the late 2010s). For the study in its entirety: Peripheral blood samples were taken at the time of initial diagnosis, prior to any treatment. For training and testing, the 95 to 100 patients in the discovery cohort were randomly divided in a 7:3 ratio. According to the paper, TCR Vbeta CDR3 sequencing was carried out on 135 peripheral blood samples, which came from around 43 ophthalmopathy, some 73 hyperthyroidism and roughly 17 progressor patients. Whether ophthalmopathy could be predicted prospectively was tested in an independent validation cohort made up of under 20 hyperthyroidism patients plus 17 patients who later progressed to ophthalmopathy. Following sampling, methimazole starting at 30 mg daily was given to hyperthyroidism patients, and high-dose intravenous methylprednisolone was given to ophthalmopathy patients. A discovery cohort of approximately 100 patients, 43 with Graves' ophthalmopathy and 55 to 60 with stable Graves' hyperthyroidism, was used to find distinguishing TCR V-J signatures. In about 6 Graves' hyperthyroidism patients, the study also compared T-cell repertoires from thyroid tissue with T-cell repertoires from blood.

A note on this clonotype: Its antigen is unknown. No quality values exist for individual bases; no much larger clone is one base distant.

The TCR beta CDR3 regions were amplified from the RNA transcripts. For the first round of RT-PCR on the TCR CDR3, the HTBI primer set was used together with the Qiagen OneStep RT-PCR kit. The libraries were constructed in a second round of multiplex PCR and then size-selected and purified. Libraries were sequenced paired-end with 100 bp reads on an Illumina HiSeq2000. Regarding the original processing steps: Raw data were processed with SOAPnuke, discarding reads with adapters, uncalled bases, mean Phred below 15, or no exact constant-primer or identifier match. COPE v1.2.5 was used to merge the high-quality paired reads, and each unique nucleotide sequence was defined as a clonotype. MiTCR v1.1 was used to align the clonotypes against IMGT TRBV, TRBD and TRBJ reference segments. Only V-J combinations with frequency above 0.0001, covering 99% to 99.2% of repertoires, were analysed. The TCS score was defined as the ratio of F50 (clonal expansion) to E x V (chaos), calculated using BLOSUM62-based TCRdist between CDR3 peptides within each V-J. Welch's t-statistics and random forest reduced 450 to 600 V-J features to about 12, which were used in a naive Bayes classifier (R e1071). TCRdb's own reprocessing of the public reads used fastp at Q25 and MiXCR and kept productive beta chains. A single entry per CDR3 protein holds the most common genes and DNA from its merged rows. The V and J calls and clone size are TCRdb's, not the authors'. Within this sample are 490,000 or so distinct CDR3 sequences, with less than 20% of them counted one time only. The ten largest make up roughly 50% of the sample.

Moderately to severely active disease, a Clinical Activity Score of at least 3, a NOSPECS grade of at least 4, and a duration under 3 months were present in ophthalmopathy patients. Any patient with an uncontrolled infection, another autoimmune disease, pregnancy or lactation was excluded. Diagnoses were established on the basis of clinical symptoms, serum thyroxine and TRAb, thyroid ultrasound, and orbital computed tomography. Ficoll-Paque density gradient centrifugation was used to isolate PBMCs from around 10 ml of fresh peripheral blood. Trizol reagent was used to extract total RNA, and RNA quality was then checked on an Agilent 2100 Bioanalyzer. From its cysteine to its phenylalanine, the CDR3 spans 20 amino acids. Of the read, only the CDR3 DNA is kept; its 60 bases are in frame from base 1. CDR1 and CDR2 are drawn from the germline V gene (reference sequence): SEHNR, FQNEAQ. V is trimmed back by 2 bases and J by 0 bases, and the junction contains 10 bases that no gene match accounts for.

General study outcomes and caveats: Ophthalmopathy was separated from stable hyperthyroidism by a 13 V-J signature model, with approximately 90% sensitivity and approximately 84% specificity obtained in cross-validation and 80%/75% obtained in testing. In validation, the model predicted progression to ophthalmopathy with approximately 71% sensitivity and over 72% specificity, a median of about 6.7 months before onset. Most expanded thyroid clonotypes (frequency above 0.001) were also detected in blood, suggesting blood repertoires may reflect thyroid immune responses. No statistical method was used to set the sample size in advance, and investigators knew the group allocation.

The sequence joins TRBV7-9 to TRBJ2-1; 13 bases in between match TRBD2. Sequenced input: blood. The source is a man aged 35 to 55 with Graves' ophthalmopathy. The nucleotide sequence is given as TGTGCCAGCAGCTTACCGGGACTAGCGGGACCCTTCAGCTCCTACAATGAGCAGTTCTTC. Its amino acids are CASSLPGLAGPFSSYNEQFF.